These 25 T cell receptor beta chains were all obtained from the same sample, sequenced in a study of regulatory T cells in long-lasting Graves disease. Building of the TCR beta libraries involved iRepertoire HTBI primers and Arm-PCR of CDR3 regions. One entry per CDR3 protein, called by TCRdb with MiXCR from the multiplex PCR reads. The sample lists hundreds of thousands of distinct CDR3 sequences, roughly 17% occurring once. Time point of the sample: newly diagnosed GD, antithyroid drugs for less than 3 months. The TCR library was prepared using RNA isolated from PBMCs. This same sample was also taken into another study, of T cells in Graves' hyperthyroidism and ophthalmopathy.

The source was peripheral blood mononuclear cells (PBMCs), collected at new diagnosis, from a patient treated with antithyroid drugs. Every receptor here comes from a woman aged 30 to 39 with Graves disease.

This clonotype has a count of ten or more. This chain links TRBV27 with TRBJ2-3; D is uncertain. Trimming left V 3 bases short and J 2 bases short, with 12 bases between. This CDR3 contains 15 residues. Germline loops: CDR1 MNHEY, CDR2 SMNVEV (reference sequence). As DNA, the CDR3 is TGTGCCAGCAGTTTCACAGAGGTGCCCACAGATACGCAGTATTTT. It encodes CASSFTEVPTDTQYF.

The rearrangement uses TRBV7-2 and TRBJ2-2; a weak D match, TRBD1 (6 bases). V was shortened by 5 bases and J by 4 bases, with 17 bases between the two germline ends. This CDR3 has 16 amino acids. CDR1 is SGHTA, CDR2 FQGNSA, per germline. This CDR3 is CASSVSVWGLTGELFF. The DNA of the CDR3 is TGTGCCAGCAGCGTTAGCGTGTGGGGGCTCACCGGGGAGCTGTTTTTT.

This clonotype was picked up a small number of times. The chain recombines TRBV5-1 with TRBJ1-4; a weak D match, TRBD1 (6 bases). The V end was cut by 0 bases, the J end by 5 bases, with 14 bases between. There are 16 residues in the CDR3. CDR1 SGHRS and CDR2 YFSETQ come from the germline V gene. The CDR3, as DNA: TGCGCCAGCAGCTTGGAGAGGACAGAACTAAATGAAAAACTGTTTTTT. It encodes CASSLERTELNEKLFF.

This clonotype was seen many times. The chain employs TRBV29-1 and TRBJ1-1; D gene uncertain. Trimming took off 3 bases at V and 3 bases at J, with 11 bases between the two ends. This CDR3 comprises 13 residues. Germline CDR1 is SQVTM and CDR2 is ANQGSEA. The CDR3 nucleotides are TGCAGCGTTGAGGGGAGGGCATACACTGAAGCTTTCTTT. It specifies CSVEGRAYTEAFF. Full variable domain (outside the CDR3, taken from reference TRBV29-1 and TRBJ1-1): SAVISQKPSRDICQRGTSLTIQCQVDSQVTMMFWYRQQPGQSLTLIATANQGSEATYESGFVIDKFPISRPNLTFSTLTVSNMSPEDSSIYLCSVEGRAYTEAFFGQGTRLTVV.

The CDR3 nucleotides are TGTGCCAGCAGTTATAGCGGGAGGGGCAACAATGAGCAGTTCTTC. The encoded protein is CASSYSGRGNNEQFF. The rearrangement uses TRBV11-3 and TRBJ2-1; 11 bases line up with TRBD2. The junction had 6 bases not matched to a gene; V was cut back by 6 bases and J by 5 bases. Germline V gene sequence: CDR1 SGHNT, CDR2 YENEEA. CDR3 length: 15 amino acids.

This clonotype was found many times. The chain carries TRBV19 and TRBJ2-3, with 8 bases fitting TRBD2. The CDR3 spans 16 residues. CDR1 and CDR2 (germline): LNHDA, SQIVND (reference sequence). Trimming took 5 bases from V and 6 from J; bases not matched to a gene: 13. The DNA for the CDR3 is TGTGCCAGTAGTCCCCATGGGAGCGGGAGTTCGGATACGCAGTATTTT. Its protein is CASSPHGSGSSDTQYF.

This clonotype was detected only a few times. The CDR3 protein is CASSEGVGGAYGYTF. The CDR3, as DNA: TGTGCCAGCAGTGAAGGGGTCGGAGGGGCCTATGGCTACACCTTC. V and J are TRBV6-1 and TRBJ1-2; D might be TRBD1 (5 bases). The germline CDR1 and CDR2 sequences are MNHNS and SASEGT. The CDR3 length is 15 residues. With 1 base removed from V and 4 bases from J, the gap between germline ends came to 13 bases.

This clonotype was picked up many times. The chain is built from TRBV5-1 and TRBJ2-1; D is uncertain. Trimming left V 4 bases short and J 5 bases short, with 16 bases between. The germline CDR1 and CDR2 sequences are SGHRS and YFSETQ. The CDR3 loop spans 15 amino acids. CDR3 in amino acids: CASSLTNRLDNEQFF. CDR3 DNA sequence: TGCGCCAGCAGCCTCACAAACCGGTTGGACAATGAGCAGTTCTTC.

There are many counts of this clonotype. The V and J genes are TRBV5-1 and TRBJ2-1; tentatively, D is TRBD2 (6 bases). The CDR3 has 14 residues. CDR1 and CDR2 from the germline V gene are SGHRS and YFSETQ. Trimming took 4 bases from V and 4 from J, leaving 12 bases between them. CDR3 region: CASSPAGSYNEQFF. In DNA form, the CDR3 reads TGCGCCAGCAGCCCTGCGGGATCATACAATGAGCAGTTCTTC.

CDR3 bases: TGTGCCAGCAGCTTCGGTGGCGGGAGGGTCTACAATGAGCAGTTCTTC. Protein product: CASSFGGGRVYNEQFF. The gene calls are TRBV12-3 or TRBV12-4 and TRBJ2-1; TRBD2 agrees at 9 bases. V was clipped by 6 bases and J by 3 bases; unmatched bases: 9. This CDR3 contains 16 residues.

This clonotype was found many times. The chain is built from TRBV30 and TRBJ1-1; D is ambiguous. This CDR3 region has 13 residues. Trimming cost V 7 bases and J 1 base, with 13 bases left between them. Germline lookup yields CDR1 GTSNPN and CDR2 SVGIG (reference sequence). In DNA, the CDR3 is TGTGCCTCCCGGGGTGTTGGGAACACTGAAGCTTTCTTT. It yields the protein CASRGVGNTEAFF.

This clonotype was seen ten or more times. J is TRBJ2-7 and V is TRBV14; D not certain. Looked up from germline, CDR1 is SGHDN and CDR2 is FVKESK. The CDR3 consists of 12 residues. With 3 bases removed from V and 9 bases from J, the gap between germline ends came to 12 bases. CDR3 residues: CASSHTVVSQYF. CDR3 DNA: TGTGCCAGCAGCCACACAGTGGTTTCGCAGTACTTC.

This chain joins TRBV6-2 or TRBV6-3 and TRBJ1-1; 9 nucleotides agree with TRBD1. The J segment lost 7 bases and the V segment lost 6 bases, leaving 15 bases of the junction unmatched. Per germline, CDR1 MNHEY and CDR2 SVGEGT. The CDR3 is 16 amino acids. The CDR3 nucleotides read TGTGCCAGCAGAACCGCCGGGACAGGGAACCGATTTGAAGCTTTCTTT. Its protein product is CASRTAGTGNRFEAFF.

J is TRBJ2-3 and V is TRBV29-1, with a tentative D call TRBD1 (6 bases). Per germline, CDR1 SQVTM and CDR2 ANQGSEA. The V end was cut by 5 bases, the J end by 2 bases, with 14 bases between. The CDR3 spans 14 residues. In DNA form, the CDR3 reads TGCAGCGTTTGGACAGCGGATAACACAGATACGCAGTATTTT. It is translated as CSVWTADNTDTQYF.

This clonotype has ten or more counts. The chain recombines TRBV28 with TRBJ1-2; D is unclear. With 6 bases removed from V and 3 bases from J, the gap between germline ends came to 20 bases. The length of the CDR3 is 16 residues. The V gene's germline CDR1 is MDHEN and CDR2 SYDVKM. This CDR3 reads CASSRRGVAKHYGYTF. The CDR3, as DNA: TGTGCCAGCAGCCGTCGAGGCGTCGCCAAACACTATGGCTACACCTTC.

This clonotype was detected many times. The junction differs from germline at one of its ends, possibly a read error. The chain carries TRBV5-1 and TRBJ1-2; 7 bases match TRBD1. This CDR3 has 15 amino acids. Germline values: CDR1 SGHRS, CDR2 YFSETQ. This chain's CDR3 is CASSLAEGANYGYTF. As DNA, the CDR3 is TGCGCCAGCAGTTTGGCAGAGGGGGCAAACTATGGCTACACCTTC.

This clonotype appeared a few times. V and J are TRBV27 and TRBJ1-1; a possible D gene is TRBD1 (6 bases). Trimming left V 5 bases short and J 7 bases short, with 14 bases between. This CDR3 contains 13 residues. The V gene's germline CDR1 is MNHEY and CDR2 SMNVEV (reference sequence). DNA of the CDR3: TGTGCCAGCAGTCCGCGACAGGCTCTTGAAGCTTTCTTT. Translation gives CASSPRQALEAFF.

This chain connects TRBV12-3 or TRBV12-4 to TRBJ2-7; D gene uncertain. Trimming removed 6 bases from V and 0 bases from J, with 15 bases in between. The CDR3 length is 15 residues. The CDR3 sequence: CASSPVVADSYEQYF. The CDR3 DNA sequence: TGTGCCAGCAGCCCGGTGGTGGCGGACTCCTACGAGCAGTACTTC.

This clonotype came up a few times. The genes are TRBV11-2 and TRBJ2-5; 7 bases agree with TRBD2. The V and J ends lost 3 bases and 4 bases, in that order; junction bases with no gene match: 20. Germline V gives CDR1 SGHAT, CDR2 FQNNGV. CDR3 size: 19 residues. The CDR3 bases are TGTGCCAGCAGCTTGAATCTGGAGGTTCTCGGGAGGTGGGGAGAGACCCAGTACTTC. Translating it yields CASSLNLEVLGRWGETQYF.

This clonotype was detected many times. The chain carries TRBV6-1 and TRBJ2-1; the match to TRBD1 covers 12 bases. Germline CDR1 reads MNHNS; CDR2 reads SASEGT. After removal of 6 bases from V and 6 bases from J, the junction contained 9 bases not matched to a gene. The CDR3 is made up of 16 amino acids. The CDR3 here is CASSNGGTGGFNEQFF. In DNA, the CDR3 is TGTGCCAGCAGCAACGGAGGGACAGGGGGCTTCAATGAGCAGTTCTTC.

This clonotype was seen more than once but under ten times. The J gene is TRBJ1-3, the V gene TRBV3-1, with D possibly matching TRBD1 (5 bases). The germline V gene encodes CDR1 LGHDT and CDR2 YNNKEL (reference sequence). Trimming left V 4 bases short and J 6 bases short, with 19 bases between. CDR3 size: 16 residues. The CDR3 sequence: CASSPVGSQGENTIYF. As DNA, the CDR3 is TGTGCCAGCAGCCCCGTTGGTAGTCAGGGTGAAAACACCATATATTTT.

This clonotype has more than one count but fewer than ten. The chain couples TRBV10-3 to TRBJ2-7, with D uncertain. Deletions cut 0 bases from V and 5 bases from J, with 8 bases between. This CDR3 is built from 13 residues. Germline CDR1 is ENHRY and CDR2 is SYGVKD. This CDR3 reads CAISESLKDEQYF. In DNA form, the CDR3 reads TGTGCCATCAGTGAGTCCCTCAAGGACGAGCAGTACTTC.

This clonotype was counted many times. J is TRBJ1-5 and V is TRBV28, with TRBD1 matching over 9 bases. The CDR3 covers 15 residues. After removal of 7 bases from V and 3 bases from J, the junction contained 7 bases not matched to a gene. Per the germline V gene, CDR1 is MDHEN and CDR2 is SYDVKM. The CDR3 DNA reads TGTGCCAGCATCCCCAGGGACAGGGCCAATCAGCCCCAGCATTTT. This codes for CASIPRDRANQPQHF.

The V gene is TRBV30, the J gene TRBJ2-2, with no clear D. V lost 8 bases to trimming and J lost 3 bases, with 16 bases between them. Germline loops: CDR1 GTSNPN, CDR2 SVGIG (reference sequence). The CDR3 is 14 amino acids. CDR3 protein: CALKGSHYTGELFF. CDR3 in DNA: TGTGCCCTAAAGGGCAGCCACTACACCGGGGAGCTGTTTTTT.

This clonotype has a count of ten or more. The chain joins TRBV2 to TRBJ1-4; no reliable D call. V was pared by 6 bases and J by 8 bases, with 10 bases between. The CDR3 contains 12 residues. Germline values: CDR1 SNHLY, CDR2 FYNNEI. CDR3: CASRRTAEKLFF. DNA of the CDR3: TGTGCCAGCAGGCGGACTGCGGAAAAACTGTTTTTT.